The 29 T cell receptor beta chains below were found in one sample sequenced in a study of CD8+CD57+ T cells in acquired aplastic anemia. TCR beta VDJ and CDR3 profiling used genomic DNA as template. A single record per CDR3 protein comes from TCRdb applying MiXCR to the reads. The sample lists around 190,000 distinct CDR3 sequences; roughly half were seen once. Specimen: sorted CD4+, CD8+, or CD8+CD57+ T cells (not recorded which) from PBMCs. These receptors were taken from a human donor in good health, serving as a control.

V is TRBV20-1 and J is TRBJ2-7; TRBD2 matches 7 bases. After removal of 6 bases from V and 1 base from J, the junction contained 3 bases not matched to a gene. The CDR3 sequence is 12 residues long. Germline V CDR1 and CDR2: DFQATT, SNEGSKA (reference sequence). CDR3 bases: TGCAGTGCCAGCGGGATTTCCTACGAGCAGTACTTC. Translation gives CSASGISYEQYF.

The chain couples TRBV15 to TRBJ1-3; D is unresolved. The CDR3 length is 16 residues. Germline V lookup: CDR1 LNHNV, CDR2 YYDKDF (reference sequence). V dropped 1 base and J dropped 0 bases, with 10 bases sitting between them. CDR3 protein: CATSRAGASSGNTIYF. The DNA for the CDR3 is TGTGCCACCAGCAGAGCTGGTGCAAGCTCTGGAAACACCATATATTTT.

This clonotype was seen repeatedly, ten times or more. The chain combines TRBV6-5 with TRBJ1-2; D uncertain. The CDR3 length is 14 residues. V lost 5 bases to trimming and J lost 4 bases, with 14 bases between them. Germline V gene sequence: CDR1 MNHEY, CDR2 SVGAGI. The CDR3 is CASSPGVRSYGYTF. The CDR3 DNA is TGTGCCAGCAGTCCCGGGGTCCGGAGCTATGGCTACACCTTC.

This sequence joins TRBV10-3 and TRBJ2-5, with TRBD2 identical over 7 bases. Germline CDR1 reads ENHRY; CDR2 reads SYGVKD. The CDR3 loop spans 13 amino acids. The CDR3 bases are TGTGCAATTGGGGGGGGACACCAAGAGACCCAGTACTTC. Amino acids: CAIGGGHQETQYF.

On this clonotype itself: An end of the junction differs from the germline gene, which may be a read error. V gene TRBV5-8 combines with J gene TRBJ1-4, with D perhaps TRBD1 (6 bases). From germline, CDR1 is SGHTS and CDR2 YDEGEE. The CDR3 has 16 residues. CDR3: CASSYRTAATNEQLFF. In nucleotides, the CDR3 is TGTGCCAGCAGCTATAGGACAGCAGCAACTAATGAACAACTGTTTTTT.

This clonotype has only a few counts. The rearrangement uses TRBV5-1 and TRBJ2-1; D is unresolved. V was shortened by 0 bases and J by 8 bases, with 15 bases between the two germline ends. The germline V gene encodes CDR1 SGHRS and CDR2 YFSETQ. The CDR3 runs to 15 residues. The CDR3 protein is CASSLEGKVSDEQFF. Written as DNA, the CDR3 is TGCGCCAGCAGCTTGGAAGGGAAGGTATCAGATGAGCAGTTCTTC.

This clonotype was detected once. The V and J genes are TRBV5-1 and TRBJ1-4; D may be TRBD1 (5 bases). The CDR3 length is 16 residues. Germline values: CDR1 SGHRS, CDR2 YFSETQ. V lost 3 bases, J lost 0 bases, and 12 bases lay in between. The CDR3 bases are TGCGCCAGCAGCTCGGGACCCTACTCAACTAATGAAAAACTGTTTTTT. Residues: CASSSGPYSTNEKLFF.

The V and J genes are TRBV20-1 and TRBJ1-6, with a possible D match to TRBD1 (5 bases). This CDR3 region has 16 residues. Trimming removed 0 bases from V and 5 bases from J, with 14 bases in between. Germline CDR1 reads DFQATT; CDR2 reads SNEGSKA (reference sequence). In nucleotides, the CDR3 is TGCAGTGCTAGAGATCAGCGGCAGGGTCATAATTCACCCCTCCACTTT. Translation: CSARDQRQGHNSPLHF.

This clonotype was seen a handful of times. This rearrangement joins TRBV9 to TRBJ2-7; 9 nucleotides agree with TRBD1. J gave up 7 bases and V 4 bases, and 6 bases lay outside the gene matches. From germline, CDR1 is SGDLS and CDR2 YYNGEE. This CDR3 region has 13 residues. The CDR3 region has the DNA TGTGCCAGCAGCACGCACAGGGGGCCTGAGCAGTACTTC. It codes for CASSTHRGPEQYF.

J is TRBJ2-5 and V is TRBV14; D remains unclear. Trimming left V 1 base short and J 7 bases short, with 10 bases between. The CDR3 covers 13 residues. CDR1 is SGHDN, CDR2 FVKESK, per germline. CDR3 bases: TGTGCCAGCAGCCAAGGTCTAGGATTGACCCAGTACTTC. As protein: CASSQGLGLTQYF.

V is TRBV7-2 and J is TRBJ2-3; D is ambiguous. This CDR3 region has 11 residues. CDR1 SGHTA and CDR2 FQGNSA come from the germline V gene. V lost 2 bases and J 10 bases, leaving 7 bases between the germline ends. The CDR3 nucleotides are TGTGCCAGCAGCTTAAGGGTATCGCAGTATTTT. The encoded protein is CASSLRVSQYF. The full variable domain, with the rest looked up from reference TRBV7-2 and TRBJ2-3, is GAGVSQSPSNKVTEKGKDVELRCDPISGHTALYWYRQSLGQGLEFLIYFQGNSAPDKSGLPSDRFSAERTGGSVSTLTIQRTQQEDSAVYLCASSLRVSQYFGPGTRLTVL.

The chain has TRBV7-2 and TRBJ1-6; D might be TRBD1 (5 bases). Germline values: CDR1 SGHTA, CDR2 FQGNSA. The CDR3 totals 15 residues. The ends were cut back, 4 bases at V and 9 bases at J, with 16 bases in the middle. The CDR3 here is CASSWGRGGGSPLHF. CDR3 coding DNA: TGTGCCAGCAGCTGGGGCCGGGGTGGCGGTTCACCCCTCCACTTT. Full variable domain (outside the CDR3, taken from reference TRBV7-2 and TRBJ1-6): GAGVSQSPSNKVTEKGKDVELRCDPISGHTALYWYRQSLGQGLEFLIYFQGNSAPDKSGLPSDRFSAERTGGSVSTLTIQRTQQEDSAVYLCASSWGRGGGSPLHFGNGTRLTVT.

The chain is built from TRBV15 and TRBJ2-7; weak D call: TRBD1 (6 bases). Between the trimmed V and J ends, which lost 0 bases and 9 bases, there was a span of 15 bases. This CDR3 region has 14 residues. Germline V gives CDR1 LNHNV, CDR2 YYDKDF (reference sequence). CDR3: CATSREGDIKGQYF. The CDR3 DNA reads TGTGCCACCAGCAGAGAGGGGGACATCAAGGGGCAGTACTTC.

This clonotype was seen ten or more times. The CDR3 DNA is TGTGCCAGTAGTATCGGCAGGGCGTACGAGCAGTACTTC. Translation: CASSIGRAYEQYF. The V call is TRBV19, the J call TRBJ2-7, with TRBD1 as a possible D gene (5 bases). Trimming took off 3 bases at V and 4 bases at J, with 10 bases between the two ends. Germline assignment: CDR1 LNHDA and CDR2 SQIVND (reference sequence). This CDR3 has 13 residues.

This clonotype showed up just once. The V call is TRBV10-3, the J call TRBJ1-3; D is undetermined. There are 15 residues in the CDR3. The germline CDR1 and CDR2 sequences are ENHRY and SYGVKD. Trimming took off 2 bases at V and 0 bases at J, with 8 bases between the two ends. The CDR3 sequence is CAISEGVSSGNTIYF. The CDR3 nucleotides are TGTGCCATCAGTGAGGGTGTCAGCTCTGGAAACACCATATATTTT.

CDR3 bases: TGCAGTGCCCATGGACAGATACTCAATGAGCAGTTCTTC. Its protein product is CSAHGQILNEQFF. The chain links TRBV20-1 to TRBJ2-1; perhaps TRBD1 as D (6 bases). The V end lost 6 bases, the J end lost 6 bases, and 15 bases lay between the germline ends. The CDR3 has 13 residues. CDR1 is DFQATT, CDR2 SNEGSKA, per germline (reference sequence).

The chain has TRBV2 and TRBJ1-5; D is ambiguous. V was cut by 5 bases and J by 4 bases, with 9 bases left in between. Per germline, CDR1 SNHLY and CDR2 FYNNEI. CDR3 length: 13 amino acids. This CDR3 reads CASSRQENQPQHF. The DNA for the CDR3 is TGTGCCAGCAGTCGCCAGGAGAATCAGCCCCAGCATTTT. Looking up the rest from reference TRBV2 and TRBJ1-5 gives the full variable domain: EPEVTQTPSHQVTQMGQEVILRCVPISNHLYFYWYRQILGQKVEFLVSFYNNEISEKSEIFDDQFSVERPDGSNFTLKIRSTKLEDSAMYFCASSRQENQPQHFGDGTRLSIL.

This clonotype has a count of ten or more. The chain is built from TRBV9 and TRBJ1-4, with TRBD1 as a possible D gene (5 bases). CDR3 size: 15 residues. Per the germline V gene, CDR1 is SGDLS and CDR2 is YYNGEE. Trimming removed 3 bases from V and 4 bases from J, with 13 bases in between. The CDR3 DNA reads TGTGCCAGCAGCGGCGGGGGAATATTTAATGAAAAACTGTTTTTT. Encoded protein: CASSGGGIFNEKLFF.

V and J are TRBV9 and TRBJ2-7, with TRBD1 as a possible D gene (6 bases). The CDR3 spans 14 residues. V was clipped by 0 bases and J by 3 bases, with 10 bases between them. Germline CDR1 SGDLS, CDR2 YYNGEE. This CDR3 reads CASSVGEQGYEQYF. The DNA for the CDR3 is TGTGCCAGCAGCGTAGGGGAACAGGGCTACGAGCAGTACTTC.

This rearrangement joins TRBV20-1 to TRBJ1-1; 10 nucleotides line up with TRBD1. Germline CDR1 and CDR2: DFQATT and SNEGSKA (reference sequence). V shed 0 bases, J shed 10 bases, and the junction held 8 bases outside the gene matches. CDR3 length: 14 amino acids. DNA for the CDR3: TGCAGTGCTAGAGATCGCGGACAGGGGGTTTTAGCTTTCTTT. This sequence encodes CSARDRGQGVLAFF.

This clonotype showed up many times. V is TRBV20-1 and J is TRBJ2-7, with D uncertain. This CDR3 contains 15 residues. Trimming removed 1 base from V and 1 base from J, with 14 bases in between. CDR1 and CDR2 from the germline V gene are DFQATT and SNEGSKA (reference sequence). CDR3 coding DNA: TGCAGTGCTAGAGGAACAAGCGATGTTTCCTACGAGCAGTACTTC. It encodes CSARGTSDVSYEQYF.

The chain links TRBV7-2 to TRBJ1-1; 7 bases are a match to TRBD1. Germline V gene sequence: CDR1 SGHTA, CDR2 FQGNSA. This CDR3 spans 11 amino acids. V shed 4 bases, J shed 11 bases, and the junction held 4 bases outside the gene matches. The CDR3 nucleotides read TGTGCCAGCAGCTCCGACAGGGAGGCTTTCTTT. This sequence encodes CASSSDREAFF.

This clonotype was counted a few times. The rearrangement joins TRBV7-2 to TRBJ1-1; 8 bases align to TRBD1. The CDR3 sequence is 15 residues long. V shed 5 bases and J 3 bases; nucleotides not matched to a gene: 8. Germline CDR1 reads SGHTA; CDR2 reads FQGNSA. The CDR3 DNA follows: TGTGCCAGCAGCATCGGACAGGGCAGGTACACTGAAGCTTTCTTT. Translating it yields CASSIGQGRYTEAFF.

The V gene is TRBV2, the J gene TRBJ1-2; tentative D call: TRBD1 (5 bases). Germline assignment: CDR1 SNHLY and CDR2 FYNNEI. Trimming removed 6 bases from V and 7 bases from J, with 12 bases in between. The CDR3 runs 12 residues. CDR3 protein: CASSQAGGGYTF. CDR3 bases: TGTGCCAGCAGCCAAGCGGGGGGTGGCTACACCTTC.

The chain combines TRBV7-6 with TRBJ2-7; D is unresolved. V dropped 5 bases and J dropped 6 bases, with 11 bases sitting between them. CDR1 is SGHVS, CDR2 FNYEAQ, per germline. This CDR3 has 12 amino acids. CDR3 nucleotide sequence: TGTGCCAGCAGCCCCTCTTCGGCCGAGCAGTACTTC. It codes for CASSPSSAEQYF.

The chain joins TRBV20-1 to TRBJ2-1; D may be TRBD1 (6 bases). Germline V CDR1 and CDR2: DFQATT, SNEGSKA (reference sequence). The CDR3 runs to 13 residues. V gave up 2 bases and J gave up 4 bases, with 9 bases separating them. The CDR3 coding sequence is TGCAGTGCTAGATCGCAGGGGTACAATGAGCAGTTCTTC. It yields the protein CSARSQGYNEQFF.

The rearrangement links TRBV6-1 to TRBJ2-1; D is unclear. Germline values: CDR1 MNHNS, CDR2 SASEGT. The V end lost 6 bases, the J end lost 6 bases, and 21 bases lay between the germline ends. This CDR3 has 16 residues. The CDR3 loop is CASSQLRALTPNEQFF. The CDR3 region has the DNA TGTGCCAGCAGCCAGCTCCGGGCCTTAACCCCCAATGAGCAGTTCTTC.

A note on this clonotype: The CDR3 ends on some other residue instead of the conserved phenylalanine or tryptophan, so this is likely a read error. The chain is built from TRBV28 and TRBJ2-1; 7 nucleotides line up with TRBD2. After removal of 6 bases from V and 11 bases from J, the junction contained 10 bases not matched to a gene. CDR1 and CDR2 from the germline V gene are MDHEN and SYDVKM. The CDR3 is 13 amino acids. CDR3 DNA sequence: TGTGCCAGCAGCTTCACCCGGCGGGGGAAGCAGTTCCTC. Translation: CASSFTRRGKQFL.

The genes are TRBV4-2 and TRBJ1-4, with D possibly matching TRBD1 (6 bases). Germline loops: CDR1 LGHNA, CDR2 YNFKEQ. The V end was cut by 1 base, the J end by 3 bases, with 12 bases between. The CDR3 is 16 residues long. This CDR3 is CASSQVGGLANEKLFF. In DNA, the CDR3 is TGTGCCAGCAGCCAAGTAGGGGGTCTGGCTAATGAAAAACTGTTTTTT.